This TCR beta chain was found in a study of shared clonotypes between healthy human individuals. Study details: Sampling drew on donors who were a couple of women and a few men aged 18 to 49.

Profiling relied on immunoSEQ multiplex PCR, and the TCRdb table lists in-frame clones only, not all of them. The sample includes approximately 460,000 clones, approximately 71% of them seen just once. The CDR3 is 13 amino acids. Looked up from germline, CDR1 is GTSNPN and CDR2 is SVGIG (reference sequence). Trimming removed 7 bases at V and 5 bases at J, with 14 bases between. This TCR derives from a woman aged 40 to 49 in good health. Some clones in this sample may be carry-over from other donors' samples. Sequences were obtained from PBMCs. This chain joins TRBV30 and TRBJ2-2; the D call may be TRBD1 or TRBD2 (5 bases each). CDR3 in DNA: TGTGCCTACGGGACCCTCAGGACCGGGGAGCTGTTTTTT. This translates into CAYGTLRTGELFF. Combining the CDR3 with reference TRBV30 and TRBJ2-2 gives the whole variable domain SQTIHQWPATLVQPVGSPLSLECTVEGTSNPNLYWYRQAAGRGLQLLFYSVGIGQISSEVPQNLSASRPQDRQFILSSKKLLLSDSGFYLCAYGTLRTGELFFGEGSRLTVL.